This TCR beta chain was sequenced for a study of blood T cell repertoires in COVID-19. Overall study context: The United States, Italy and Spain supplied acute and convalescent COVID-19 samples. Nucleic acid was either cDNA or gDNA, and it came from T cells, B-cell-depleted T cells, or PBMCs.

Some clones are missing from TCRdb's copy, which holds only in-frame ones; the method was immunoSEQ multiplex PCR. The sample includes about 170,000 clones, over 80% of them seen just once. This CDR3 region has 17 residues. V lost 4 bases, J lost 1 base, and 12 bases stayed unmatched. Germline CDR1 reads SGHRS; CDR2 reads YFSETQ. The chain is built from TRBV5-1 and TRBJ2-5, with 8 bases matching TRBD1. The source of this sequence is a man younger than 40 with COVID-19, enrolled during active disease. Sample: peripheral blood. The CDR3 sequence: CASSQRLQGAGQETQYF. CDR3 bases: TGCGCCAGCAGCCAACGACTCCAGGGGGCGGGCCAAGAGACCCAGTACTTC.